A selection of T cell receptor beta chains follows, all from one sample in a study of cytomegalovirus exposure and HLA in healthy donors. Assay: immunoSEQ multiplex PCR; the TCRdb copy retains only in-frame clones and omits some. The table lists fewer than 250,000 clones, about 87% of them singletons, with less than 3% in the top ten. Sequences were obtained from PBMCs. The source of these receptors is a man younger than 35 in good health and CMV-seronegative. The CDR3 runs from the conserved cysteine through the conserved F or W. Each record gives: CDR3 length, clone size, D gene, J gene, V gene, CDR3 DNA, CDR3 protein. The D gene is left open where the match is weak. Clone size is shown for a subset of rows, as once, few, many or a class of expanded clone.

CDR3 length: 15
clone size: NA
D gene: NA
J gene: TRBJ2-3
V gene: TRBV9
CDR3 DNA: TGTGCCAGCAGCCCGGACATTCCTTATCCAGATACGCAGTATTTT
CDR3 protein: CASSPDIPYPDTQYF

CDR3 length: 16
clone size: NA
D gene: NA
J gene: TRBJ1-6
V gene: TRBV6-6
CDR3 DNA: TGTGCCAGCAGTTACTCGAAGGCAGGCGCTAATTCACCCCTCCACTTT
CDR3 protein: CASSYSKAGANSPLHF

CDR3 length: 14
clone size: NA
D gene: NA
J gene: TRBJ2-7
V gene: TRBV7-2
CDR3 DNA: TGTGCCAGCAGCCGTGACTCGAGCTCCTACGAGCAGTACTTC
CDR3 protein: CASSRDSSSYEQYF

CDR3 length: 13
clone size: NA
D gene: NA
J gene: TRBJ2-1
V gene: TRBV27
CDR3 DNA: TGTGCCAGCACCCTAGGAGGGTACCATGAGCAGTTCTTC
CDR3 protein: CASTLGGYHEQFF

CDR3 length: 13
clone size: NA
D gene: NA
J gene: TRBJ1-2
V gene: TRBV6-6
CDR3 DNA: TGTGCCACAGGGCAGATTCTCGGCTATGGCTACACCTTC
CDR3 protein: CATGQILGYGYTF

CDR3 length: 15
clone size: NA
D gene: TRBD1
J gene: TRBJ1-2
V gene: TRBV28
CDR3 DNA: TGTGCCAGCGAAGGTGCTTACAGGGGCGCTTATGGCTACACCTTC
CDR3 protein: CASEGAYRGAYGYTF

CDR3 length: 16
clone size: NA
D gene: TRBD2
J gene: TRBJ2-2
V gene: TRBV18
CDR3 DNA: TGTGCCAGCTCACCAGTACCAGCGGGAGCCACCGGGGAGCTGTTTTTT
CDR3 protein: CASSPVPAGATGELFF

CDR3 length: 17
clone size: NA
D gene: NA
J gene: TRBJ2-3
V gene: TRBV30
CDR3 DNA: TGTGCCTGGAGCCCCCCCTGGCGGGCGGACTTCACAGATACGCAGTATTTT
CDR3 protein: CAWSPPWRADFTDTQYF

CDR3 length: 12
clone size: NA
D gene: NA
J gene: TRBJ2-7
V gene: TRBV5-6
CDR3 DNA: TGTGCCAGCAGCTTGGGGGCGTACGAGCAGTACTTC
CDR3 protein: CASSLGAYEQYF

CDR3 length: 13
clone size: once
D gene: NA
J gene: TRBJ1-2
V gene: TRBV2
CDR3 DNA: TGTGCCAGCAAGACAGCCGGACCCTATGGCTACACCTTC
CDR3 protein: CASKTAGPYGYTF

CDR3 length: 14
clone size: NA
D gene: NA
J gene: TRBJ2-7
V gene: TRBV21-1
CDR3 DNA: TGTGCCAGCAGCAAGGGGGCGGCGTCCTACGAGCAGTACTTC
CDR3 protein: CASSKGAASYEQYF

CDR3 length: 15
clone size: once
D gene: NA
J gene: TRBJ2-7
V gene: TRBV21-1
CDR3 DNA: TGTGCCAGCAGCAAAGACGTGGGAGGGGCCTACGAGCAGTACTTC
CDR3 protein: CASSKDVGGAYEQYF

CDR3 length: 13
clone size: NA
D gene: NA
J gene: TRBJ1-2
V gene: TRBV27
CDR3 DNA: TGTGCCAGCCGAGGGGGGGCCCACTATGGCTACACCTTC
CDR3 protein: CASRGGAHYGYTF

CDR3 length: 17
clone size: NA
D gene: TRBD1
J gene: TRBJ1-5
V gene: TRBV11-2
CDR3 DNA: TGTGCCAGCAGCTTAGATACGAGGAGGAGGGGGCATCAGCCCCAGCATTTT
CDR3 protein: CASSLDTRRRGHQPQHF

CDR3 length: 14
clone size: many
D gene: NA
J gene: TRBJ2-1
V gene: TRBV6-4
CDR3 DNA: TGTGCCAGCAGTGAAGGCGGGGACTACAATGAGCAGTTCTTC
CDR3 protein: CASSEGGDYNEQFF

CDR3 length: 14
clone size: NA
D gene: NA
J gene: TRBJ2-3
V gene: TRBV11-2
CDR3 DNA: TGTGCCAGCAGCTTAGATCGAGGTACAGATACGCAGTATTTT
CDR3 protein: CASSLDRGTDTQYF

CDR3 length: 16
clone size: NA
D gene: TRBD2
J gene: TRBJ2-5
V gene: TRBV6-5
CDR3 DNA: TGTGCCAGCAGTTTAGCGGGGGGGCCAGTCGGAGAGACCCAGTACTTC
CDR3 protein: CASSLAGGPVGETQYF

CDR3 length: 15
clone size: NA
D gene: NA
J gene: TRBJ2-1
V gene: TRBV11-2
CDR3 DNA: TGTGCCAGCAGCTTAGACGGGAGCGGATACAATGAGCAGTTCTTC
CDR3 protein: CASSLDGSGYNEQFF

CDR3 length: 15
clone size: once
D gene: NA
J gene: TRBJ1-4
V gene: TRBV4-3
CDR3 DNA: TGCGCCAGCAGCCAAGTGAACAGGATCAACGAAAAACTGTTTTTT
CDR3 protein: CASSQVNRINEKLFF

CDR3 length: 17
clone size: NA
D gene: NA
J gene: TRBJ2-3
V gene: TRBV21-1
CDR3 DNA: TGTGCCAGCAGCAAAGCGTCGTACAGGGGACGCACAGATACGCAGTATTTT
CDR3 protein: CASSKASYRGRTDTQYF

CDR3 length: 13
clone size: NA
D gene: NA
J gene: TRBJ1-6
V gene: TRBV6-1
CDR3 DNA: TGTGCCAGCACCCCAACCGGGAATTCACCCCTCCACTTT
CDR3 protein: CASTPTGNSPLHF

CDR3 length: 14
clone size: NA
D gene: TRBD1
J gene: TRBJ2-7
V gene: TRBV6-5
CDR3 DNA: TGTGCCAGCAGCCTGACAGGGGGAGCCTACGAGCAGTACTTC
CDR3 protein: CASSLTGGAYEQYF

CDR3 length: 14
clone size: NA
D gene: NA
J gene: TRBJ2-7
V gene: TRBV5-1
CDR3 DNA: TGCGCCAGCAGCTTGGGACAGGTTCAGAGAGAGCAGTACTTC
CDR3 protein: CASSLGQVQREQYF

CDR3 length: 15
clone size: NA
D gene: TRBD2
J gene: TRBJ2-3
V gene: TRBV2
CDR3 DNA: TGTGCCAGCAGTTTGGGGGGACTAGCGGGAGATACGCAGTATTTT
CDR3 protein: CASSLGGLAGDTQYF

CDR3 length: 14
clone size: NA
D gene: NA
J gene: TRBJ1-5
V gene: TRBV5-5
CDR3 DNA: TGTGCCAGCAGCTTTCCAGGGTCGGATCAGCCCCAGCATTTT
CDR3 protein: CASSFPGSDQPQHF

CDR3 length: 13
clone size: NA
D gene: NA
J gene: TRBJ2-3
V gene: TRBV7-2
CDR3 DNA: TGTGCCAGCAGCCCGAGACTCACAGATACGCAGTATTTT
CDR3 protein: CASSPRLTDTQYF

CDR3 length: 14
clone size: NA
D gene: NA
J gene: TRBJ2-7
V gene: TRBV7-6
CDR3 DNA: TGTGCCAGCAGCTTAGGGCAGGACTCCTACGAGCAGTACTTC
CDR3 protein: CASSLGQDSYEQYF

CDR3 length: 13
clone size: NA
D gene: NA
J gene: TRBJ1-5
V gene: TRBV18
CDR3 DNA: TGTGCCAGCTCTGACAGTAGCAATCAGCCCCAGCATTTT
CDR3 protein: CASSDSSNQPQHF

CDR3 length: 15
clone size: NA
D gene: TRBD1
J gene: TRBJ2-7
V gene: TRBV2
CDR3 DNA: TGTGCCAGCAGTGTCAGGGGACAGGGGGGACACGAGCAGTACTTC
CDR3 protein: CASSVRGQGGHEQYF

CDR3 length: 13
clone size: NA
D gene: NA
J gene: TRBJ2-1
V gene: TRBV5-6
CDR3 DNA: TGTGCCAGCGGAATTAGAACAGGGTATGGACAGTTCTTC
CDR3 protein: CASGIRTGYGQFF

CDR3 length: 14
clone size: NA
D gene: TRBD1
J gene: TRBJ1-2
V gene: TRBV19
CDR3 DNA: TGTGCCAGTAGGCCTCAGGGGGTTTCGAATGGCTACACCTTC
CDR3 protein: CASRPQGVSNGYTF

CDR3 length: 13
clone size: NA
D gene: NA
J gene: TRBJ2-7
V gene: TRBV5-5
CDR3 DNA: TGTGCCAGCAGCTTGGCTCAGTATTACGAGCAGTACTTC
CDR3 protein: CASSLAQYYEQYF

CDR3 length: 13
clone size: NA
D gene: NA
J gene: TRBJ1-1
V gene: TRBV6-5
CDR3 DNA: TGTGCCAGCAGTTACTCGGAAGGGGGTGAAGCTTTCTTT
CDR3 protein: CASSYSEGGEAFF

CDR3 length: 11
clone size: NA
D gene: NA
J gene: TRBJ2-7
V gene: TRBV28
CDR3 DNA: TGTGCCGCGGGGAGCCACTACGAGCAGTACTTC
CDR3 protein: CAAGSHYEQYF

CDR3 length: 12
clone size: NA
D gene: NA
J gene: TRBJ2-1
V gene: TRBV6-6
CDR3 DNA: TGTGCCAGCAGCCGGGGTTTGGGTATGCAGTTCTTC
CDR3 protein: CASSRGLGMQFF

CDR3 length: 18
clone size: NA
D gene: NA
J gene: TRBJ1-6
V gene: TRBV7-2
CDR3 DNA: TGTGCCAGCAGCTTATCCGGGGGTCAGAGCTCCTATAATTCACCCCTCCACTTT
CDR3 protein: CASSLSGGQSSYNSPLHF

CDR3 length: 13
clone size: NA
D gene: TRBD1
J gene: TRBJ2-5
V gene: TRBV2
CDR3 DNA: TGTGCCAGCAGGGGGACAGCCCAAGAGACCCAGTACTTC
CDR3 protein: CASRGTAQETQYF

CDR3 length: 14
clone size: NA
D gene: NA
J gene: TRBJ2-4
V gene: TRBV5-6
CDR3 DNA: TGTGCCAGCAGCTTGGAGGGGAAAAAAAACATTCAGTACTTC
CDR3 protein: CASSLEGKKNIQYF

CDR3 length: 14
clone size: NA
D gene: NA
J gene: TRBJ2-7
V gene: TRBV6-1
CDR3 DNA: TGTGCCAGCAAACCTGAGGACAGCTCCTACGAGCAGTACTTC
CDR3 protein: CASKPEDSSYEQYF

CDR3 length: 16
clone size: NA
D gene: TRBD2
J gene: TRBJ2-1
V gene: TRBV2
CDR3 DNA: TGTGCCAGCAGTCCGGTAGCGGGGGGGCTTTACAATGAGCAGTTCTTC
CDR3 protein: CASSPVAGGLYNEQFF

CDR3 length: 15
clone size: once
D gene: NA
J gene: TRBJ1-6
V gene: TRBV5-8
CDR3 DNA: TGTGCCAGCAGCTCTTCTTCCAGGAAGAATTCACCCCTCCACTTT
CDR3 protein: CASSSSSRKNSPLHF

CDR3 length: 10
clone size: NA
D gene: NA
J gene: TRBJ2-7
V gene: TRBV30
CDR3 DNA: TGTGCCTGGAGTGAAGAGGTTACGAAATTC
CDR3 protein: CAWSEEVTKF

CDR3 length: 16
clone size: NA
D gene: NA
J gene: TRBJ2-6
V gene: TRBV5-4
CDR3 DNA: TGTGCCAGCAGCGCCGGTATCGGAGCTGGGGCCAACGTCCTGACTTTC
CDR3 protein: CASSAGIGAGANVLTF

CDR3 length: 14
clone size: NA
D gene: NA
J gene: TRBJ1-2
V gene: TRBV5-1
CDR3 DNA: TGCGCCAGCGGAGGGGAGGGGGAAATCTATGGCTACACCTTC
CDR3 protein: CASGGEGEIYGYTF

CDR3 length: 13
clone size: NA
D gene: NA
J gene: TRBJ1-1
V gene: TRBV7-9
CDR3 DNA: TGTGCCAGCAGCATATCGCGGGACACTGAAGCTTTCTTT
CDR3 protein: CASSISRDTEAFF

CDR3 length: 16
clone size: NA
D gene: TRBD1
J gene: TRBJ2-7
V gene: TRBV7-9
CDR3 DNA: TGTGCCAGCAGCTTTTCATACAGGGGGAGCGCGTCCGAGCAGTACTTC
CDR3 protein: CASSFSYRGSASEQYF

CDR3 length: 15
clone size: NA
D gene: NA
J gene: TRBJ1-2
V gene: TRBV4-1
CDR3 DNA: TGCGCCAGCAGCTTTACCCCCGGGTTGAACTATGGCTACACCTTC
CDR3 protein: CASSFTPGLNYGYTF

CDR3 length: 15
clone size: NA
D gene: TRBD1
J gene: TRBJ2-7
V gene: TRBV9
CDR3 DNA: TGTGCCAGCAGCTCAGGGGACAGGGGGCAATACGAGCAGTACTTC
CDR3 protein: CASSSGDRGQYEQYF

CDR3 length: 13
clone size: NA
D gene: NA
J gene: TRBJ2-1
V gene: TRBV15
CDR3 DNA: TGTGCCACCAGTCTAATCGGGTACAATGAGCAGTTCTTC
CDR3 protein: CATSLIGYNEQFF

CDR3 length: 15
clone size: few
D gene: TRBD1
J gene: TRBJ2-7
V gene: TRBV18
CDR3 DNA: TGTGCCAGCTCACTCGAGGGACAGGGGATCTACGAGCAGTACTTC
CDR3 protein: CASSLEGQGIYEQYF

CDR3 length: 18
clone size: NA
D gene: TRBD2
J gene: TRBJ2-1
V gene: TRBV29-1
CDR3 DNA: TGCAGCGCTTTAGGGACTAGCGGGAGCCACGGCAGGTACAATGAGCAGTTCTTC
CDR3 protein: CSALGTSGSHGRYNEQFF

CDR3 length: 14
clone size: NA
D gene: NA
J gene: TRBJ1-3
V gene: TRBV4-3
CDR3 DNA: TGCGCCAGCAGCCAAGACTACGTAGGAAACACCATATATTTT
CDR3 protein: CASSQDYVGNTIYF

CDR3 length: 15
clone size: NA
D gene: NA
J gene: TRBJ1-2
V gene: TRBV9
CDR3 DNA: TGTGCCAGCAGCGCCCCCCACGCGGGGGTCTATGGCTACACCTTC
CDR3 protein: CASSAPHAGVYGYTF

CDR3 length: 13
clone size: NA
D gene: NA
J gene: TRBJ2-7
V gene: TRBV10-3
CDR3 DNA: TGTGCCATCACTCGCGGGGACCAATACGAGCAGTACTTC
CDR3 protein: CAITRGDQYEQYF